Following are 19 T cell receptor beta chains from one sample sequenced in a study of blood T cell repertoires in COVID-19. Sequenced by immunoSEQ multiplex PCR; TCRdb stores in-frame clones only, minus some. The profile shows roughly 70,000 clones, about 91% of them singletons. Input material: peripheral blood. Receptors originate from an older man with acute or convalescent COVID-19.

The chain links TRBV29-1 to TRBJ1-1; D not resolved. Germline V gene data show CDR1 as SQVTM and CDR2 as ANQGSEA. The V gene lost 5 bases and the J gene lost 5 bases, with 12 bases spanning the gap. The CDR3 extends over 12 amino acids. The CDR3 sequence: CSVREGRTEAFF. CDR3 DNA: TGCAGCGTTAGGGAGGGTCGTACTGAAGCTTTCTTT.

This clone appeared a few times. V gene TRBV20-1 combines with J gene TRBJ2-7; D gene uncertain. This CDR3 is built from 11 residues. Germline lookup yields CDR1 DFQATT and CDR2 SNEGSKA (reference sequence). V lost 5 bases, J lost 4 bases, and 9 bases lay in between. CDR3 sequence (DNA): TGCAGTGCTGGTCCGGTTTACGAGCAGTACTTC. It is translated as CSAGPVYEQYF.

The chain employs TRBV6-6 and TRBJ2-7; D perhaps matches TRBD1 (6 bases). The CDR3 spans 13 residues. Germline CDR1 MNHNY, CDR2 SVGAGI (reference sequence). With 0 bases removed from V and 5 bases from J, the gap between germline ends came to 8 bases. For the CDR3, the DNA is TGTGCCAGCAGTTACTCCGGACAGCACGAGCAGTACTTC. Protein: CASSYSGQHEQYF.

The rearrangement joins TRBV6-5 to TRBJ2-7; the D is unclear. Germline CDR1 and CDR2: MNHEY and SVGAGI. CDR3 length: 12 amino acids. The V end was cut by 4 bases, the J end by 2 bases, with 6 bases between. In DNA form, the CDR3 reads TGTGCCAGCAGTTCCCTTCCCTACGAGCAGTACTTC. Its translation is CASSSLPYEQYF.

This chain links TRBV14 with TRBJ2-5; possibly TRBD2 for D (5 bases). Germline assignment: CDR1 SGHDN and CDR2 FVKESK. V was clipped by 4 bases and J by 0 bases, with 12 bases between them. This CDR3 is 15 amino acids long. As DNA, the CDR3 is TGTGCCAGCAGCCCCACGAGGGTCAACCAAGAGACCCAGTACTTC. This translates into CASSPTRVNQETQYF.

The CDR3 DNA is TGCGCCAGCACAGGAGGGGCCGTCATGAACACTGAAGCTTTCTTT. The encoded protein is CASTGGAVMNTEAFF. The V gene is TRBV5-1, the J gene TRBJ1-1; D is perhaps TRBD1 (5 bases). Trimming removed 6 bases at V and 0 bases at J, with 15 bases between. The CDR3 is 15 amino acids. CDR1 is SGHRS and CDR2 is YFSETQ in the germline V gene. Drawing the rest from reference TRBV5-1 and TRBJ1-1, the complete variable domain is KAGVTQTPRYLIKTRGQQVTLSCSPISGHRSVSWYQQTPGQGLQFLFEYFSETQRNKGNFPGRFSGRQFSNSRSEMNVSTLELGDSALYLCASTGGAVMNTEAFFGQGTRLTVV.

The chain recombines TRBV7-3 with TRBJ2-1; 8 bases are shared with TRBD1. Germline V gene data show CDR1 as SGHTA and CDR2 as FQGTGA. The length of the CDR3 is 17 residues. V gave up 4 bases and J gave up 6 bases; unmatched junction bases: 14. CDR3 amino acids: CASSSTIRQGTSNEQFF. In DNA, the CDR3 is TGTGCCAGCAGCTCGACAATCCGACAGGGGACGAGCAATGAGCAGTTCTTC.

The DNA for the CDR3 is TGCGCCAGCAGCGCCAGGGGGGAAACTGAAGCTTTCTTT. It is translated as CASSARGETEAFF. The genes are TRBV5-1 and TRBJ1-1, with 7 bases fitting TRBD1. V lost 4 bases and J lost 5; bases outside the gene matches: 5. The CDR3 has 13 amino acids. The germline gives CDR1 SGHRS, CDR2 YFSETQ.

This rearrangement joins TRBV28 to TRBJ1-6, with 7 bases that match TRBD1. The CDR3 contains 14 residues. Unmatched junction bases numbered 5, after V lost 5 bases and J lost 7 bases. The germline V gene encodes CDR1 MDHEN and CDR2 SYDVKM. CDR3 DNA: TGTGCCAGCAGTCCACAGGGGAGGAATTCACCCCTCCACTTT. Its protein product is CASSPQGRNSPLHF.

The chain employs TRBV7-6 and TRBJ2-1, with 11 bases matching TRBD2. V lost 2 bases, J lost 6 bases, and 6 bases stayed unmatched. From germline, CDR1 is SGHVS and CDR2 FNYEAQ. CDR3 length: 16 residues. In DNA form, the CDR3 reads TGTGCCAGCAGCTTAAGTAGCGGGGGGGCCTCCAATGAGCAGTTCTTC. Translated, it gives CASSLSSGGASNEQFF. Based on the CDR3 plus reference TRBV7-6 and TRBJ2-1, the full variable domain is GAGVSQSPRYKVTKRGQDVALRCDPISGHVSLYWYRQALGQGPEFLTYFNYEAQQDKSGLPNDRFSAERPEGSISTLTIQRTEQRDSAMYRCASSLSSGGASNEQFFGPGTRLTVL.

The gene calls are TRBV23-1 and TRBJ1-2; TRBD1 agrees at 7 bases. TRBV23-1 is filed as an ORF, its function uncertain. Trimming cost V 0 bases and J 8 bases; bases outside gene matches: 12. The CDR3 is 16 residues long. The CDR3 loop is CASSQSKGQSPRGYTF. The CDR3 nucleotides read TGCGCCAGCAGTCAATCGAAGGGACAGTCTCCACGGGGCTACACCTTC.

The CDR3 sequence: CASSAGRTQPQHF. CDR3 coding DNA: TGCGCCAGCAGTGCAGGGAGGACTCAGCCCCAGCATTTT. The V call is TRBV10-1, the J call TRBJ1-5; the D gene is possibly TRBD1 (5 bases). V was pared by 4 bases and J by 6 bases, with 10 bases between. Germline V gene data show CDR1 as WNHNN and CDR2 as SYGVQD (reference sequence). The CDR3 length is 13 residues.

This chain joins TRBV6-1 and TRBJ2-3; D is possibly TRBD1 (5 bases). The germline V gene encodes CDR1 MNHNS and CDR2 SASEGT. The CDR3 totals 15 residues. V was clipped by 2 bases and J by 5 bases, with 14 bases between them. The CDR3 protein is CASSEQGSLGDTQYF. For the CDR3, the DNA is TGTGCCAGCAGTGAACAGGGCTCCCTGGGAGATACGCAGTATTTT.

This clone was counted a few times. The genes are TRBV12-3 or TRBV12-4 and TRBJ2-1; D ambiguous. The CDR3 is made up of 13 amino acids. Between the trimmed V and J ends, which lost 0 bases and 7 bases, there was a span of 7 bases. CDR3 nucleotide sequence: TGTGCCAGCAGTTTAGCTCCTCCGAATGAGCAGTTCTTC. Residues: CASSLAPPNEQFF.

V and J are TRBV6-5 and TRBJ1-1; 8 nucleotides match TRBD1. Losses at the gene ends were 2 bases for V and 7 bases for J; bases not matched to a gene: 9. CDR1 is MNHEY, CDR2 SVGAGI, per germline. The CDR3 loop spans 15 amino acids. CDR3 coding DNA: TGTGCCAGCAGTTACACAACAGGGGGGCAGGGTGAAGCTTTCTTT. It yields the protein CASSYTTGGQGEAFF.

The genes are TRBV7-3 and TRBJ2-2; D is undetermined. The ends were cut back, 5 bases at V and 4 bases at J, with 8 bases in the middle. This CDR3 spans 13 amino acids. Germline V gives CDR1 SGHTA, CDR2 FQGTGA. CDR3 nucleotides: TGTGCCAGCAGCCCCTCGAGCACCGGGGAGCTGTTTTTT. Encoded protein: CASSPSSTGELFF.

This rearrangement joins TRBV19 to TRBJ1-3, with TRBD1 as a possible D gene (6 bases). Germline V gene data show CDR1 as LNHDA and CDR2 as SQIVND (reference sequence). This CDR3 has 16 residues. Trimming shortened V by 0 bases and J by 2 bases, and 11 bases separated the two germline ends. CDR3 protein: CASSIETWTAGNTIYF. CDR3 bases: TGTGCCAGTAGTATAGAGACCTGGACAGCTGGAAACACCATATATTTT.

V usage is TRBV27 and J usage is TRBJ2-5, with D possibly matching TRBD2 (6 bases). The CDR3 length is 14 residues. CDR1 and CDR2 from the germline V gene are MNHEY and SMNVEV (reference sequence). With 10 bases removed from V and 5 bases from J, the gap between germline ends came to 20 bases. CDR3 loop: CAIGGRGAEETQYF. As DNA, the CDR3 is TGTGCCATCGGGGGTAGGGGCGCAGAGGAGACCCAGTACTTC.

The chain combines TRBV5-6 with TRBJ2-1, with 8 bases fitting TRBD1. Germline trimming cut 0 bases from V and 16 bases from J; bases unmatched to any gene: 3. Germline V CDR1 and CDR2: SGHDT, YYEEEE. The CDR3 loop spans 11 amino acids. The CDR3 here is CASSLGGQGFF. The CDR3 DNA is TGTGCCAGCAGCTTGGGTGGACAGGGATTCTTC.